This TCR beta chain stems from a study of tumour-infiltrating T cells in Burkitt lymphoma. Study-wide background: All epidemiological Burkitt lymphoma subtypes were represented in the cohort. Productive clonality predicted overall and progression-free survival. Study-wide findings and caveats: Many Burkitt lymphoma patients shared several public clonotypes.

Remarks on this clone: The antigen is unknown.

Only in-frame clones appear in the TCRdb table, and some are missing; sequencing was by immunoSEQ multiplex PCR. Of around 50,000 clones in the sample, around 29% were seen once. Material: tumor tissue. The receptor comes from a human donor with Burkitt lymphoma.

The CDR3 sequence: CASSLGSNQPQHF. In nucleotides, the CDR3 is TGTGCCAGCAGCCTGGGAAGCAATCAGCCCCAGCATTTT. The J gene is TRBJ1-5, the V gene TRBV5-6; no reliable D call. The germline V and J ends were trimmed by 4 bases and 1 base, with 6 bases remaining between them. In germline, CDR1 is SGHDT, CDR2 YYEEEE. This CDR3 comprises 13 residues. Together with reference TRBV5-6 and TRBJ1-5, the CDR3 gives the full variable domain: DAGVTQSPTHLIKTRGQQVTLRCSPKSGHDTVSWYQQALGQGPQFIFQYYEEEERQRGNFPDRFSGHQFPNYSSELNVNALLLGDSALYLCASSLGSNQPQHFGDGTRLSIL.